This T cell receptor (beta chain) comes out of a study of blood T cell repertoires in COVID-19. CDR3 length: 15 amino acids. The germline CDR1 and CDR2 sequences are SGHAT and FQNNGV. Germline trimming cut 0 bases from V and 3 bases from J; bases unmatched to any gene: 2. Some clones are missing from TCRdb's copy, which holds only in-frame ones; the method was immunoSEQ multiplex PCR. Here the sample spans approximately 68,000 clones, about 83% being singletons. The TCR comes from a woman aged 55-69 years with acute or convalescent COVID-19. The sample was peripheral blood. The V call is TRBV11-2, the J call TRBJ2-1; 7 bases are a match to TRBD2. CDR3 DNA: TGTGCCAGCAGCTTAGAAGGCGGGGGCTACAATGAGCAGTTCTTC. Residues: CASSLEGGGYNEQFF.